This is a list of T cell receptor beta chains from one sample in a study of blood T cells in healthy people across ages. TCRdb independently ran MiXCR on the 5' RACE reads; one entry per CDR3 protein. The repertoire has more than 1.4 million distinct CDR3 sequences, around 39% of them found once; the top ten carry 7% to 9.5%. The source material was blood. The source is a woman under 30 in good health. The CDR3 runs from the conserved cysteine through the conserved F or W. Each record gives: D gene, V gene, J gene, clone size, CDR3 DNA, CDR3 protein. A D gene is named only where the DNA matches it firmly. Clone size is shown for a subset of rows, as once, few, many or a class of expanded clone.

>TRBD2|TRBV10-2|TRBJ2-7|NA
TGCGCCAGCAAGGTAGCGGGAGGGAGCGAGCAGTACTTC
CASKVAGGSEQYF
>NA|TRBV27|TRBJ2-6|NA
TGTGCCAGCAGTCCAGGGCTCCCCGGGGCCAACGTCCTGACTTTC
CASSPGLPGANVLTF
>NA|TRBV5-1|TRBJ1-1|NA
TGCGCCAGCATGAAGCGTTTTGACACTGAAGCTTTCTTT
CASMKRFDTEAFF
>TRBD2|TRBV5-1|TRBJ2-5|NA
TGCGCCAGCAGCTTGGACGGGGGGTTCGAGGGTGAGCAGTACTTC
CASSLDGGFEGEQYF
>NA|TRBV3-1|TRBJ2-5|NA
TGTGCCAGCAGCCTCCGACTGGAGGGGGAGCAGTACTTC
CASSLRLEGEQYF
>NA|TRBV10-3|TRBJ2-4|few
TGTGCCATCAGTGAGTCGCGGTCGACTAATTTGCACATTCAGTACTTC
CAISESRSTNLHIQYF
>NA|TRBV7-8|TRBJ2-7|few
TGTGCCAGCAGCTTATCTCCAAGACAGACTGCACGTATTCAGTACTTC
CASSLSPRQTARIQYF
>NA|TRBV9|TRBJ2-1|NA
TGTGCCAGCAGCGTGAACGATCGCAATGAGCAGTTCTTC
CASSVNDRNEQFF
>TRBD2|TRBV7-2|TRBJ2-1|few
TGTGCCAGCAGCCCGCGGGGGGCCTACAATGAGCAGTTCTTC
CASSPRGAYNEQFF
>TRBD2|TRBV20-1|TRBJ2-1|NA
TGCAGTGGGGCGGCGAGCGGGGGGTACAATGAGCAGTTCTTC
CSGAASGGYNEQFF
>NA|TRBV7-2|TRBJ2-1|NA
TGTGCCAGCAGCTTAGTGGGCAGCTACAATAAGCAGTTCTTC
CASSLVGSYNKQFF
>TRBD1|TRBV5-5|TRBJ2-7|few
TGTGCCAGCAGCTTGGGATGGCAGGGGGCGTACGAGCAGTACTTC
CASSLGWQGAYEQYF
>TRBD2|TRBV5-5|TRBJ2-1|few
TGTGCCAGCAGCTTGGGGGTTGCGCGGGAGTACAATGAGCAGTTCTTC
CASSLGVAREYNEQFF
>TRBD1|TRBV7-9|TRBJ2-7|NA
TGTGCCAGCGGCCTCCGACAGGGGGGCTCCTACGAGCAGTACTTC
CASGLRQGGSYEQYF
>NA|TRBV3-1|TRBJ1-1|few
TGTGCCAGCAGCCAAGAATGGAAGGTCTGGGGAGTTAACACTGAAGCTTTCTTT
CASSQEWKVWGVNTEAFF
>NA|TRBV7-2|TRBJ2-3|NA
TGTGCCAGCAGCTCATCGACTTGGGATACGCAGTATTTT
CASSSSTWDTQYF
>NA|TRBV15|TRBJ1-1|NA
TGTGCCACCAGCAGGAAGAGAGAAACGAACACTGAAGCTTTCTTT
CATSRKRETNTEAFF
>TRBD2|TRBV4-2|TRBJ2-7|few
TGTGCCAGCAGCCAAGATAGGCTAGCGGCTACCTACGAGCAGTACTTC
CASSQDRLAATYEQYF
>NA|TRBV12-3/TRBV12-4|TRBJ2-1|NA
TGTGCCAGCAGTCCCAGGGTCCCAAATGAGCAGTTCTTC
CASSPRVPNEQFF
>TRBD1|TRBV7-3|TRBJ1-2|few
TGTGCCAGCAGCTCGACAGGGGGCGACGATGGCTACACCTTC
CASSSTGGDDGYTF